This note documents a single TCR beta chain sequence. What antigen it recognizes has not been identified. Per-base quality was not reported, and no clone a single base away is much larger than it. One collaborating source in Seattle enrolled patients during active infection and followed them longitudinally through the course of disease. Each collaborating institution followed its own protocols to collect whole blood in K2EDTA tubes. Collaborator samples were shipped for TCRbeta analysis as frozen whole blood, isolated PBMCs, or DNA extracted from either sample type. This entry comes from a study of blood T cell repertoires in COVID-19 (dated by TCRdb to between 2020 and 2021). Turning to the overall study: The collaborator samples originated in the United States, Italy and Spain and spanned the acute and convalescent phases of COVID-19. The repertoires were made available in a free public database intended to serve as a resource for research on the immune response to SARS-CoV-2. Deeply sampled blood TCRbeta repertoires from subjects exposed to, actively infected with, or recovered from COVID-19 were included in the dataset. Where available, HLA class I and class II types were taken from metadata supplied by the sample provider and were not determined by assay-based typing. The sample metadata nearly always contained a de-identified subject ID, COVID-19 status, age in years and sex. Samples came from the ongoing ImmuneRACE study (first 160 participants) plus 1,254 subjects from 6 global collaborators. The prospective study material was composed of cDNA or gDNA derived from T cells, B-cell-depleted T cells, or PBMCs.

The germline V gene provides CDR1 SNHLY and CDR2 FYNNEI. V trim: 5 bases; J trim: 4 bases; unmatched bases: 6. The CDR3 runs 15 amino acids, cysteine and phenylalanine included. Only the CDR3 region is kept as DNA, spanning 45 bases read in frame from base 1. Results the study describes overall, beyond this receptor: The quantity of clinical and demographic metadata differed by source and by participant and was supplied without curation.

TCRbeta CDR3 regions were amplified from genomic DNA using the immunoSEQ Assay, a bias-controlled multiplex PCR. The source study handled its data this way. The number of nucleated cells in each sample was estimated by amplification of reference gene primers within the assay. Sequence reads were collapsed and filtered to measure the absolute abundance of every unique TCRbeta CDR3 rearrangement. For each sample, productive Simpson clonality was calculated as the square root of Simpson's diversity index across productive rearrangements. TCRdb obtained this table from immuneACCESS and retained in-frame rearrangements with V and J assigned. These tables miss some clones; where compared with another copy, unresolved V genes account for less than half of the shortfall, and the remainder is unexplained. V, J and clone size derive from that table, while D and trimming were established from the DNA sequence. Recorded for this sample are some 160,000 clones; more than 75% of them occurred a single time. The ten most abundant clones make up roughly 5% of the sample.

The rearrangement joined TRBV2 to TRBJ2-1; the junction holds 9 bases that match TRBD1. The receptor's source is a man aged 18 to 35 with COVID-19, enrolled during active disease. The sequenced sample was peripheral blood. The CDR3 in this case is CASSTPGQGYNEQFF. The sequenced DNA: TGTGCCAGCAGTACCCCGGGACAGGGATACAATGAGCAGTTCTTC. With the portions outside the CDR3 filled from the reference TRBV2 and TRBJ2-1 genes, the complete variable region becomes EPEVTQTPSHQVTQMGQEVILRCVPISNHLYFYWYRQILGQKVEFLVSFYNNEISEKSEIFDDQFSVERPDGSNFTLKIRSTKLEDSAMYFCASSTPGQGYNEQFFGPGTRLTVL.